This paragraph covers one T cell receptor beta chain sequence. The data were obtained in a study of cytomegalovirus exposure and HLA in healthy donors. TCRdb keeps only in-frame clones here, not all; method: immunoSEQ multiplex PCR. Of 110,000 or so clones in the sample, roughly 88% were seen once. The sample consisted of PBMCs. This clonotype was sampled from a man younger than 30 in good health and CMV-seronegative.

The CDR3 DNA reads TGCGCCAGCAGCTTGGCCCGGGACTCCCTCTCCTACGAGCAGTACTTC. This codes for CASSLARDSLSYEQYF. J is TRBJ2-7 and V is TRBV5-1, with D tentatively TRBD2 (6 bases). Trimming took off 0 bases at V and 0 bases at J, with 13 bases between the two ends. From germline, CDR1 is SGHRS and CDR2 YFSETQ. The CDR3 runs to 16 residues.